The entry that follows covers one T cell receptor beta chain sequence. Its target is not known. Each CDR3 protein gets one entry in TCRdb, which reprocessed the 5' RACE reads and gives no DNA. The listing contains fewer than 200,000 distinct CDR3 sequences. Germline V gene sequence: CDR1 SGHNT, CDR2 YYREEE (reference sequence). This CDR3 comprises 14 residues. This specimen comes from a study of monozygotic twins with inflammatory bowel disease. Notes on the study in general: Distinction of different T cell subtypes was not possible. Sharing of clonotypes with others was lower in IBD patients than in healthy twins, and this was especially so with disease activity.

Every single donor had a roughly 2.5 ml blood sample drawn. No sorting of T cells preceded isolation of total RNA from whole blood. The specimen was blood. The chain employs TRBV5-4 and TRBJ2-1. The receptor was isolated from a human donor with ulcerative colitis or Crohn's disease, or a healthy co-twin of an affected twin (not recorded which). The CDR3 protein is CASSLGISYNEQFF.